This entry is about one T cell receptor beta chain. Authors' data handling: The assay estimated nucleated cells by amplifying reference gene primers. Sequencing used immunoSEQ multiplex PCR; TCRdb keeps in-frame clones, though not all of them. V, J and clone size reflect that table, while D and trimming were determined from the DNA. The table shows about 130,000 clones, with more than 85% occurring only once. This record comes from a study of blood T cell repertoires in COVID-19. Study context: Samples of COVID-19 (acute and convalescent) were obtained from the United States, Italy and Spain. From T cells, B-cell-depleted T cells, or PBMCs came the material, which was cDNA or gDNA.

V lost 4 bases and J lost 6, with 16 bases in between. There are 16 residues in the CDR3. Germline V gives CDR1 LGHNA, CDR2 YSLEER. The sequencing sample was made of peripheral blood. The source is a man aged 45-65 years with active or convalescent COVID-19. The chain links TRBV4-3 to TRBJ1-6; D is possibly TRBD1 (5 bases). The CDR3 sequence: CASSLRDSRGNSPLHF. The CDR3 DNA reads as TGCGCCAGCAGCCTCCGGGACTCGAGGGGTAATTCACCCCTCCACTTT.